Reported below is one TCR beta chain. Its specificity is unknown. This entry comes from a study of response to subunit inactivated influenza vaccine. Whole-study results and caveats: Every seasonal influenza vaccination brings in few new T cells, the authors suggested.

Germline CDR1 and CDR2: SGDLS and YYNGEE. V was shortened by 3 bases and J by 2 bases, with 6 bases between the two germline ends. The CDR3 runs to 13 residues. MiXCR, run by TCRdb on the RT-PCR reads, gives a single entry per CDR3 protein. The sample includes approximately 530,000 distinct CDR3 sequences, approximately 7.3% of them seen just once. The source was PBMCs from blood, collected less than 25 months after vaccination. The source of this sequence is a man aged 50 to 69 who received an inactivated influenza vaccine. The chain is built from TRBV9 and TRBJ1-5; no reliable D call. CDR3 amino acids: CASSGSGNQPQHF. The CDR3 DNA sequence: TGTGCCAGCAGCGGTTCGGGCAATCAGCCCCAGCATTTT.